This T cell receptor (beta chain) was obtained from a study of T cells in Graves' hyperthyroidism and ophthalmopathy. Findings of the study overall: Within blood appeared most thyroid clonotypes that had expanded above 0.001.

Exclusion followed for patients with uncontrolled infection, other autoimmune disease, pregnancy or lactation. Diagnoses were made from clinical symptoms, serum measures (thyroxine and TRAb), thyroid ultrasound and orbital computed tomography. RNA transcripts provided the source from which TCR beta CDR3 regions were amplified. The HTBI set primed first-round TCR CDR3 RT-PCR. Via MiXCR, TCRdb re-called the multiplex PCR reads, giving one row per CDR3 protein. The sample records about 640,000 distinct CDR3 sequences, 45% being singletons. CDR1 LNHNV and CDR2 YYDKDF come from the germline V gene (reference sequence). This CDR3 spans 14 amino acids. The V gene end was trimmed by 4 bases and the J gene end by 5 bases; junction bases not matched to a gene: 6. About this clonotype itself: Its specificity is not known.

This receptor was taken from an adult man with Graves' disease, either hyperthyroidism or ophthalmopathy (not recorded which). The source material was peripheral blood or thyroid tissue (not recorded which). This chain links TRBV15 with TRBJ2-3, with 7 positions matching TRBD2. The CDR3 DNA follows: TGTGCCACCAGCAACATGATAGCGGGAGATACGCAGTATTTT. Its protein is CATSNMIAGDTQYF.